This T cell receptor (beta chain) was documented in a study of OX40 agonist ivuxolimab in advanced cancers. Context from the whole study: Ivuxolimab, which targeted the costimulatory receptor OX40 (CD134), was an agonistic, fully human IgG2 monoclonal antibody. Intravenous ivuxolimab was administered to patients every 2 weeks at six dose levels: 0.01, 0.1, 0.3, 1.5, 3 and 10 mg/kg. The dose-escalation cohort was 82.7% male with a mean age of around 64 years, ranging from about 20 to 85. Partial responses were achieved by three dose-escalation patients, of whom one had hepatocellular carcinoma and two had cutaneous melanoma. Patients were allowed to have had prior anti-PD-1, anti-PD-L1 or anti-CTLA-4 therapy, and around two fifths of the dose-escalation patients had been treated with checkpoint inhibitors. The point of sequencing TCRbeta in the periphery was to test whether ivuxolimab changed TCR sequence diversity and drove clonal T-cell expansion. Of the approximately 53 patients in dose escalation, some 19 had hepatocellular carcinoma, about 15 had melanoma, 9 had renal cell carcinoma and 9 had head and neck cancer. The paper reports the monotherapy dose-escalation portion (N of about 50 patients) of the phase I ivuxolimab trial.

The trial excluded patients who had a history of autoimmune disease or who were on systemic immunosuppression. In every dose cohort, peripheral blood was drawn for TCR sequencing at baseline, cycle 4 day 1, and cycle 7 day 1. Samples were obtained from an open-label, multicenter, first-in-human phase I dose-escalation trial of ivuxolimab. Adults with locally advanced or metastatic melanoma, renal cell, hepatocellular, or head and neck squamous cell carcinoma were enrolled in the trial. Before TCR sequencing, CD4+ and CD8+ T cells were separately sorted from peripheral blood. Trimming takes 3 bases from V and 4 bases from J, and the germline ends sit 8 bases apart. Counted from cysteine to phenylalanine, this CDR3 has 13 amino acids. Of the read, only the CDR3 DNA is kept; its 39 bases are in frame from base 1. The germline V gene specifies SGHRS as CDR1 and YFSETQ as CDR2. This clone was observed a single time. Its antigen is unknown. The sample holds no much larger clone one base away, and base qualities are not on file.

Here is what the overall study found, with its caveats: At doses from 0.1 to 3.0 mg/kg, clonal expansion was seen in both CD4+ and CD8+ blood T cells between baseline and week 6. Low levels of normalized T-cell clonal expansion were also seen in some patients who did not respond. The antigen specificity of the peripheral T cells that underwent clonal expansion was not determined. In the 0.1-3.0 mg/kg groups, partial responders were among the patients with the lowest normalized peripheral clonal expansion, particularly in CD8+ T cells. After ivuxolimab, more expanded clones were found on average in CD8+ T cells than in CD4+ T cells.

Genomic DNA was extracted from sorted cells for sequencing of the TCRbeta CDR3 region. TCRbeta CDR3 regions were sequenced using the immunoSEQ Assay. Sourced from immuneACCESS, this table was stored by TCRdb with only in-frame sequences that have V and J called. A share of the clones is absent; for the studies checked, an unresolved V gene accounts for under half, and the remainder has no known explanation. For this sample there are fewer than 90,000 clones; approximately 81% appear just once. The top ten clonotypes cover around 0.96% of the sample. This receptor was identified in an adult with an advanced solid tumor such as melanoma, head and neck, liver or kidney cancer. Rearrangement joined TRBV5-1 to TRBJ2-1; the best D guess is TRBD1, with 5 bases matching. The sequenced sample was CD4+ or CD8+ T cells sorted from blood, obtained in a trial of the OX40 agonist ivuxolimab. The encoded CDR3 is CASSSQGYNEQFF. The DNA reads TGCGCCAGCAGCTCCCAGGGTTACAATGAGCAGTTCTTC. Supplemented by the reference TRBV5-1 and TRBJ2-1 proteins around the CDR3, the complete variable domain is KAGVTQTPRYLIKTRGQQVTLSCSPISGHRSVSWYQQTPGQGLQFLFEYFSETQRNKGNFPGRFSGRQFSNSRSEMNVSTLELGDSALYLCASSSQGYNEQFFGPGTRLTVL.